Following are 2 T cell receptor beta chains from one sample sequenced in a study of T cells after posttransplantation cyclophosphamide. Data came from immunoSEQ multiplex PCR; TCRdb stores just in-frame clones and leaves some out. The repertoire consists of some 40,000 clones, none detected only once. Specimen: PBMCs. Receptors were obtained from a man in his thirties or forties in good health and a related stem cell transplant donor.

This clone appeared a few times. CDR3 sequence: CASSRLSSGTDTQYF. In DNA, the CDR3 is TGTGCCAGCAGCCGATTGAGTAGCGGGACAGATACGCAGTATTTT. The genes are TRBV9 and TRBJ2-3, with 7 bases lining up with TRBD2. CDR3 size: 15 residues. V was clipped by 4 bases and J by 3 bases; unmatched bases: 8. CDR1 SGDLS and CDR2 YYNGEE come from the germline V gene.

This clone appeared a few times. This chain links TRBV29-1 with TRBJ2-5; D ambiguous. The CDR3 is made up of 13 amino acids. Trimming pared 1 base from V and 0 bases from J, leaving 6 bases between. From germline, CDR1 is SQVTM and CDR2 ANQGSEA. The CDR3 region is CSVEASYQETQYF. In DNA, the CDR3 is TGCAGCGTTGAAGCGTCGTACCAAGAGACCCAGTACTTC.